This T cell receptor (beta chain) was sequenced during a study of cytomegalovirus exposure and HLA in healthy donors. Broader study findings: Presence/absence analyses assumed roughly uniform sequencing depth across donors, which may not hold. Upon later analysis, TCR association rates were observed to vary by HLA locus, being highest for DRB1 and lowest for HLA-C. The authors confirmed in vitro that a few CMV-associated chains were specific for CMV antigens.

The CDR3 covers 15 residues. Trimming removed 3 bases at V and 4 bases at J, with 15 bases between. The germline V gene has CDR1 MNHEY and CDR2 SMNVEV (reference sequence). A note on this clone: The antigen is undetermined.

PCR used 60 Vbeta primers and 13 Jbeta primers. Clones were sequenced by immunoSEQ multiplex PCR, and TCRdb holds only the in-frame ones, with some missing. The data contain roughly 150,000 clones, nearly 80% of them singletons. J is TRBJ1-2 and V is TRBV27; maybe TRBD1 (5 bases). This TCR came from a male donor in good health and CMV-seronegative. Sequenced material: PBMCs. The CDR3 DNA is TGTGCCAGCAGTTTTTGGGGGAGGGACCTCTATGGCTACACCTTC. It is translated as CASSFWGRDLYGYTF.